The 5 T cell receptor beta chains given below trace back to one sample, sequenced in a study of tumor-infiltrating lymphocytes in primary liver carcinoma. In addition to blood RNA drawn from unsorted whole blood, germline DNA was extracted. Reverse transcription of about 0.5 ug total RNA with a constant-region primer produced TCR beta cDNA. Researchers made the TCR beta libraries by running three nested multiplex PCR rounds with slightly modified ARM-PCR. A C-beta reverse primer and TRBV1-TRBV30 forward primers served in each of the first two PCR rounds, at ten to eleven cycles apiece. TCRdb re-called the multiplex PCR reads through MiXCR, storing one row per CDR3 protein. This sample has 310,000 or so distinct CDR3 sequences; approximately 54% occur once, and the top ten carry more than 15%. The sample was peripheral blood. The receptors shown here come from a woman in her 30s with primary liver carcinoma and hepatitis B virus infection.

As regards this clonotype: This CDR3 is missing its conserved last phenylalanine or tryptophan, likely due to a read error. The CDR3 reads CVSSEISTQYL. In DNA form, the CDR3 reads TGTGTCAGCAGTGAAATTTCGACCCAGTACCTC. V is TRBV6-1 and J is TRBJ2-5, with unresolved D. The length of the CDR3 is 11 residues. Looked up from germline, CDR1 is MNHNS and CDR2 is SASEGT.

There are many counts of this clonotype. The chain is built from TRBV5-6 and TRBJ2-3, with D tentatively TRBD2 (5 bases). The CDR3 has 12 residues. CDR1 SGHDT and CDR2 YYEEEE come from the germline V gene. V lost 0 bases and J lost 9, with 8 bases in between. The CDR3, as DNA: TGTGCCAGCAGCTTGGCGCTAGCAACGCAGTATTTT. Its translation is CASSLALATQYF.

Comment on this clonotype: One end of the junction varies from germline; a read error may be responsible. The chain couples TRBV11-3 to TRBJ2-7; 7 bases are shared with TRBD2. Germline CDR1 reads SGHNT; CDR2 reads YENEEA. The CDR3 extends over 13 amino acids. CDR3 sequence (DNA): TGTGTCAGCAGCCGGACTAGATCCTACGAGCAGTACTTC. Its translation is CVSSRTRSYEQYF.

With regard to this clonotype: A junction end diverges from the germline sequence, so it may reflect a read error. The chain recombines TRBV29-1 with TRBJ2-2; perhaps TRBD1 as D (5 bases). Germline CDR1 is SQVTM and CDR2 is ANQGSEA. This CDR3 spans 15 amino acids. The CDR3 region has the DNA TGCAGCATTGAAGGGGCGCGTCTGGGCACCGGGGAGCTGTTTTTT. As protein: CSIEGARLGTGELFF.

A word on this clonotype: The junction and the germline gene differ at one end; a read error may be behind it. The V gene is TRBV12-3 or TRBV12-4, the J gene TRBJ2-6; D may correspond to TRBD1 or TRBD2 (5 bases each). The CDR3 contains 13 residues. The CDR3, as DNA: TGTGCCAATAAATTGTCCGGGGCCAACATCCTGACTTTC. Translated, it gives CANKLSGANILTF.